This is a list of T cell receptor beta chains from one sample in a study of T cell responses to AZD1222 COVID-19 vaccine. The repertoire was sequenced with immunoSEQ multiplex PCR; TCRdb's copy has only in-frame clones and lacks some. The sample has over 90,000 clones; less than 95% are singletons. The input for sequencing was peripheral blood, taken on day 0 of AZD1222 vaccination. Receptor source: an adult in good health. Both conserved end residues are part of each CDR3. D genes are given only for firm matches. Clone size is given for some rows only: seen once, a few or many times, or a class if the clone is expanded.

>TRBJ1-4|-|-|TRBV19
CASSLPRSANEKLFF
TGTGCCAGTAGTCTGCCGAGGTCCGCTAATGAAAAACTGTTTTTT
>TRBJ1-4|-|-|TRBV6-2/TRBV6-3
CASSIRGPGLGKLFF
TGTGCCAGCAGCATTCGGGGACCGGGGCTCGGAAAACTGTTTTTT
>TRBJ1-1|-|-|TRBV9
CASSVELGGTEAFF
TGTGCCAGCAGCGTAGAGTTGGGGGGCACTGAAGCTTTCTTT
>TRBJ2-7|-|-|TRBV6-2/TRBV6-3
CASSPLGRGLSSYEQYF
TGTGCCAGCAGTCCCCTTGGGCGGGGGCTCAGCTCCTACGAGCAGTACTTC
>TRBJ1-5|-|few|TRBV18
CASSPGNNQPQHF
TGTGCCAGCTCACCCGGGAACAATCAGCCCCAGCATTTT
>TRBJ1-1|-|-|TRBV29-1
CSVDGALTEAFF
TGCAGCGTTGACGGGGCCCTCACTGAAGCTTTCTTT
>TRBJ1-3|-|-|TRBV7-9
CASSPASGNTIYF
TGTGCCAGCTCCCCCGCCTCTGGAAACACCATATATTTT
>TRBJ2-1|-|-|TRBV7-9
CASSLGTGPSYNEQFF
TGTGCCAGCAGCTTAGGGACCGGGCCTTCCTACAATGAGCAGTTCTTC
>TRBJ2-3|-|-|TRBV11-2
CASATDLGTQYF
TGTGCCAGCGCTACTGATCTCGGTACGCAGTATTTT
>TRBJ1-4|-|-|TRBV27
CATSPAATPGEKLFF
TGTGCCACCTCCCCCGCTGCAACCCCGGGTGAAAAACTGTTTTTT
>TRBJ1-1|-|-|TRBV30
CAWSLHRNTEAFF
TGTGCCTGGAGCTTGCACAGGAACACTGAAGCTTTCTTT
>TRBJ1-5|-|-|TRBV6-2/TRBV6-3
CASSYSSRISNQPQHF
TGTGCCAGCAGTTACTCGAGTAGGATTAGCAATCAGCCCCAGCATTTT
>TRBJ2-7|TRBD1|-|TRBV6-5
CASRPMQGAYEQYF
TGTGCCAGCAGACCAATGCAGGGGGCTTACGAGCAGTACTTC
>TRBJ1-1|-|-|TRBV11-3
CASSSRQNTEAFF
TGTGCCAGCAGCTCCCGACAGAACACTGAAGCTTTCTTT
>TRBJ1-2|-|-|TRBV19
CASSMGIKEYGYTF
TGTGCCAGTAGTATGGGCATAAAGGAATATGGCTACACCTTC
>TRBJ1-5|-|-|TRBV19
CASSLKSNQPQHF
TGTGCCAGTAGTCTGAAAAGCAATCAGCCCCAGCATTTT
>TRBJ1-5|TRBD1|-|TRBV19
CASRPGAGGTPRQPQHF
TGTGCCAGTAGACCCGGGGCAGGGGGAACTCCACGCCAGCCCCAGCATTTT
>TRBJ1-1|-|few|TRBV3-1/TRBV3-2
CASSQADRLNTEAFF
TGTGCCAGCAGCCAAGCCGACCGATTGAACACTGAAGCTTTCTTT
>TRBJ2-5|-|-|TRBV5-4
CASSAKGLTLETQYF
TGTGCCAGCAGCGCGAAGGGGTTAACGCTCGAGACCCAGTACTTC
>TRBJ2-1|-|-|TRBV11-2
CASSHSGEPYNEQFF
TGTGCCAGCAGCCATTCAGGGGAGCCCTACAATGAGCAGTTCTTC
>TRBJ2-7|TRBD1|once|TRBV2
CASSEGTGPSYEQYF
TGTGCCAGCAGTGAAGGGACAGGCCCATCGTACGAGCAGTACTTC
>TRBJ1-2|TRBD1|-|TRBV5-6
CASRRSGGAGGYTF
TGTGCCAGCAGACGATCAGGGGGCGCTGGGGGCTACACCTTC
>TRBJ1-2|-|-|TRBV6-5
CASRQGQFYGYTF
TGTGCCAGCAGGCAGGGCCAGTTCTATGGCTACACCTTC